Below are 5 T cell receptor beta chains sequenced from a single sample in a study of cytomegalovirus exposure and HLA in healthy donors. Amplification used 60 Vbeta primers and 13 Jbeta primers. Data came from immunoSEQ multiplex PCR; TCRdb stores just in-frame clones and leaves some out. The sample lists 150,000 or so clones, 60% to 80% occurring once. Source material: PBMCs. Receptor source: a woman aged 40 to 50 in good health and CMV-seropositive.

This clone was observed a handful of times. This chain uses TRBV11-3 with TRBJ2-7; the match to TRBD2 covers 10 bases. The germline gives CDR1 SGHNT, CDR2 YENEEA. The CDR3 totals 15 residues. With 6 bases clipped from V and 0 bases from J, the junction kept 5 bases outside the gene matches. The CDR3 sequence: CASSQGLASSYEQYF. The CDR3 nucleotides read TGTGCCAGCAGTCAGGGACTAGCGAGCTCCTACGAGCAGTACTTC.

The CDR3 DNA is TGTGCCAGCAGCTCCACGGGACAGACGAATTCACCCCTCCACTTT. Translated, it gives CASSSTGQTNSPLHF. This sequence joins TRBV11-2 and TRBJ1-6; TRBD1 matches 7 bases. This CDR3 contains 15 residues. Looked up from germline, CDR1 is SGHAT and CDR2 is FQNNGV. The V gene end was trimmed by 4 bases and the J gene end by 7 bases; junction bases not matched to a gene: 7.

This clone was recorded a few times. The chain employs TRBV5-4 and TRBJ1-2; 8 bases align to TRBD1. The J segment lost 5 bases and the V segment lost 1 base, leaving 4 bases of the junction unmatched. There are 14 residues in the CDR3. The germline CDR1 and CDR2 sequences are SGHNT and YYREEE (reference sequence). As DNA, the CDR3 is TGTGCCAGCAGCTTGATACAGGGGGAGTATGGCTACACCTTC. Amino acid sequence: CASSLIQGEYGYTF.

CDR3 protein: CASSPRWTGGITDTQYF. The CDR3, as DNA: TGTGCCAGCAGCCCCCGGTGGACGGGGGGGATAACAGATACGCAGTATTTT. The V and J genes are TRBV7-2 and TRBJ2-3; 8 bases fit TRBD2. Germline values: CDR1 SGHTA, CDR2 FQGNSA. This CDR3 comprises 17 residues. J was trimmed by 3 bases and V by 5 bases; bases with no gene match: 13.

V and J are TRBV11-2 and TRBJ2-5; 7 nucleotides align to TRBD1. Germline trimming cut 1 base from V and 5 bases from J; bases unmatched to any gene: 1. Germline V lookup: CDR1 SGHAT, CDR2 FQNNGV. The CDR3 is 13 residues long. The chain's CDR3 is CASSLAGGETQYF. The CDR3 DNA reads TGTGCCAGCAGCTTAGCAGGGGGTGAGACCCAGTACTTC. The complete variable domain, with remaining parts taken from reference TRBV11-2 and TRBJ2-5, reads EAGVAQSPRYKIIEKRQSVAFWCNPISGHATLYWYQQILGQGPKLLIQFQNNGVVDDSQLPKDRFSAERLKGVDSTLKIQPAKLEDSAVYLCASSLAGGETQYFGPGTRLLVL.